Below, 11 T cell receptor beta chains from the same sample are listed, as sequenced in a study of blood T cell repertoires in COVID-19. Here immunoSEQ multiplex PCR was the method, and the copy in TCRdb shows in-frame clones only, minus some. The sample lists roughly 29,000 clones, more than 70% occurring once. Sequenced sample: peripheral blood. The origin of the receptors is a man older than 75 with active COVID-19.

DNA for the CDR3: TGTGCCAGCAGCAAAGGACCCCTTCAGGGGGATGGGAACTATGGCTACACCTTC. Translated, it gives CASSKGPLQGDGNYGYTF. The rearrangement joins TRBV21-1 to TRBJ1-2; TRBD1 was called by the table and not checked on the DNA. TRBV21-1 is an annotated pseudogene. The CDR3 covers 18 residues.

The V call is TRBV6-6, the J call TRBJ1-2; possible D gene TRBD1, 5 bases. The CDR3 spans 12 residues. The V gene's germline CDR1 is MNHNY and CDR2 SVGAGI (reference sequence). V gave up 5 bases and J gave up 6 bases, with 10 bases separating them. CDR3 DNA: TGTGCCAGCAGTCCTACAGGAGATGGCTACACCTTC. Protein sequence: CASSPTGDGYTF.

The chain carries TRBV6-5 and TRBJ2-1, with 7 bases lining up with TRBD1. V was pared by 4 bases and J by 2 bases, with 8 bases of the junction left unmatched. The CDR3 sequence is 16 residues long. CDR1 and CDR2 from the germline V gene are MNHEY and SVGAGI. For the CDR3, the DNA is TGTGCCAGCAGTTCGGAGACAGGGCGTCCCTACAATGAGCAGTTCTTC. It is translated as CASSSETGRPYNEQFF.

This clone was detected once. V usage is TRBV5-6 and J usage is TRBJ1-5; TRBD1 might be the D (5 bases). The CDR3 contains 15 residues. Germline V gives CDR1 SGHDT, CDR2 YYEEEE. V gave up 0 bases and J gave up 4 bases, with 11 bases separating them. This CDR3 is CASSLGGHANQPQHF. CDR3 coding DNA: TGTGCCAGCAGCTTGGGCGGACATGCTAATCAGCCCCAGCATTTT.

The rearrangement uses TRBV9 and TRBJ1-1; possible D gene TRBD1, 6 bases. The CDR3 has 15 residues. The germline V gene has CDR1 SGDLS and CDR2 YYNGEE. The ends were cut back, 2 bases at V and 1 base at J, with 12 bases in the middle. CDR3 region: CASSVRDTGNTEAFF. CDR3 coding DNA: TGTGCCAGCAGCGTGAGGGACACAGGGAACACTGAAGCTTTCTTT.

CDR3 residues: CASRRVTGGSNQPQHF. In DNA, the CDR3 is TGTGCCAGCCGTCGGGTGACAGGGGGCAGCAATCAGCCCCAGCATTTT. This chain links TRBV2 with TRBJ1-5; 10 bases align to TRBD1. CDR3 length: 16 amino acids. V was pared by 8 bases and J by 1 base, with 8 bases of the junction left unmatched. CDR1 is SNHLY and CDR2 is FYNNEI in the germline V gene.

The V call is TRBV2, the J call TRBJ2-3; 8 bases are shared with TRBD2. Germline V gene lookup returns CDR1 SNHLY and CDR2 FYNNEI. The CDR3 consists of 15 residues. The V segment lost 6 bases and the J segment 0 bases; nucleotides outside the gene matches: 5. CDR3 amino acids: CASSLQRGSTDTQYF. CDR3 sequence (DNA): TGTGCCAGCAGCCTGCAGCGGGGGAGCACAGATACGCAGTATTTT.

This clone was detected once. The genes are TRBV11-2 and TRBJ2-3, with TRBD2 as a possible D gene (7 bases). The length of the CDR3 is 14 residues. Germline CDR1 is SGHAT and CDR2 is FQNNGV. V was pared by 5 bases and J by 5 bases, with 14 bases between. The CDR3 bases are TGTGCCAGCAGCCGACGGGGGGCGGGAGATACGCAGTATTTT. Its translation is CASSRRGAGDTQYF.

The chain joins TRBV19 to TRBJ1-2; D gene unclear. In germline, CDR1 is LNHDA, CDR2 SQIVND (reference sequence). The CDR3 is 12 residues long. Trimming removed 5 bases at V and 5 bases at J, with 9 bases between. CDR3 coding DNA: TGTGCCAGTAGTTCGCAGGTTTATGGCTACACCTTC. Translation: CASSSQVYGYTF.

J is TRBJ1-6 and V is TRBV5-1, with D possibly matching TRBD1 (6 bases). With 7 bases removed from V and 7 bases from J, the gap between germline ends came to 15 bases. Germline V lookup: CDR1 SGHRS, CDR2 YFSETQ. The CDR3 totals 14 residues. The CDR3 region is CASGGGQENSPLHF. The CDR3 DNA follows: TGCGCCAGCGGGGGCGGGCAAGAAAATTCACCCCTCCACTTT.

The chain links TRBV2 to TRBJ2-3; D possibly corresponds to TRBD2 (6 bases). This CDR3 is 15 amino acids long. With 8 bases removed from V and 3 bases from J, the gap between germline ends came to 18 bases. The V gene's germline CDR1 is SNHLY and CDR2 FYNNEI. The CDR3 sequence is CASSPAGGMTDTQYF. CDR3 DNA sequence: TGTGCCAGCTCCCCAGCCGGGGGAATGACAGATACGCAGTATTTT.